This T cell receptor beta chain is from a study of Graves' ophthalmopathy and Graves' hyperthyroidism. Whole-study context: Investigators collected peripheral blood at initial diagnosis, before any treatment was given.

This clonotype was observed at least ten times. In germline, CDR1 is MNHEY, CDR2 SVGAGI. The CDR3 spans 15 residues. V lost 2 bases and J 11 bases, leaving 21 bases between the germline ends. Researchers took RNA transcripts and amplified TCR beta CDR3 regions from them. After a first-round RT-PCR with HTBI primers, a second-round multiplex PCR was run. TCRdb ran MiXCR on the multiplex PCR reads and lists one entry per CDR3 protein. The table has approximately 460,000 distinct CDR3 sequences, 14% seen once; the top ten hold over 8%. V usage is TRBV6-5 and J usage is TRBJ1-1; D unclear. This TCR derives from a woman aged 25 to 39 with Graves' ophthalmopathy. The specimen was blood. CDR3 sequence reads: CASSYLPTWELGAFF. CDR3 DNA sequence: TGTGCCAGCAGTTACCTCCCCACTTGGGAACTAGGGGCTTTCTTT.